A single sample is the source of the 32 T cell receptor beta chains below, sequenced in a study of response to subunit inactivated influenza vaccine. MiXCR, applied by TCRdb to the RT-PCR reads, yields one record per CDR3 protein. The sample includes some 850,000 distinct CDR3 sequences, under 20% of them seen just once. The sequencing here drew on PBMCs from blood, taken 5 days after vaccination. Every receptor here comes from a man over 45 who received an inactivated influenza vaccine.

This clonotype was detected ten times or more. The CDR3 reads CAIGAKNQRAYEQYF. CDR3 nucleotides: TGTGCCATCGGAGCGAAAAACCAGCGGGCCTACGAGCAGTACTTC. The rearrangement uses TRBV10-3 and TRBJ2-7, with D maybe TRBD2 (6 bases). Germline CDR1 and CDR2: ENHRY and SYGVKD. Between the trimmed V and J ends, which lost 8 bases and 2 bases, there was a span of 19 bases. The CDR3 loop spans 15 amino acids.

The chain couples TRBV5-6 to TRBJ2-3; no clear D gene. The V and J ends lost 0 bases and 3 bases respectively, with 11 bases between them. Germline V gene data show CDR1 as SGHDT and CDR2 as YYEEEE. The CDR3 length is 15 residues. The CDR3: CASSLVFVRTDTQYF. DNA of the CDR3: TGTGCCAGCAGCTTGGTATTTGTGCGGACAGATACGCAGTATTTT.

The sample holds a few counts of this clonotype. J is TRBJ1-2 and V is TRBV6-1; possible D gene TRBD1, 6 bases. This CDR3 spans 14 amino acids. Germline V gene sequence: CDR1 MNHNS, CDR2 SASEGT. Trimming pared 6 bases from V and 1 base from J, leaving 12 bases between. CDR3 in amino acids: CASRARGNNYGYTF. The DNA for the CDR3 is TGTGCCAGCAGGGCCAGGGGTAATAACTATGGCTACACCTTC.

This chain uses TRBV6-1 with TRBJ1-1; D not resolved. This CDR3 is built from 16 residues. V lost 5 bases and J 0 bases, leaving 16 bases between the germline ends. Germline CDR1 MNHNS, CDR2 SASEGT. CDR3 sequence (DNA): TGTGCCAGCAGTCGACTAAGAGACAAACTGAACACTGAAGCTTTCTTT. Translation: CASSRLRDKLNTEAFF.

The genes are TRBV6-2 or TRBV6-3 and TRBJ2-5, with D hard to call. This CDR3 spans 14 amino acids. V shed 6 bases and J shed 2 bases, with 13 bases lying between them. The germline gives CDR1 MNHEY, CDR2 SVGEGT. CDR3: CASSLSIVQETQYF. For the CDR3, the DNA is TGTGCCAGCAGCCTTTCGATCGTGCAAGAGACCCAGTACTTC.

This clonotype has more than one count but fewer than ten. The chain combines TRBV7-9 with TRBJ2-7, with 10 bases lining up with TRBD1. The CDR3 runs to 16 residues. Germline V gives CDR1 SEHNR, CDR2 FQNEAQ (reference sequence). The junction had 7 bases not matched to a gene; V was cut back by 0 bases and J by 5 bases. CDR3 bases: TGTGCCAGCAGCTTAGCGTTGGGACAGGGGACGCACGAGCAGTACTTC. It codes for CASSLALGQGTHEQYF.

This clonotype was recorded a few times. The chain links TRBV20-1 to TRBJ2-3; TRBD1 matches at 10 bases. This CDR3 has 15 amino acids. Trimming at V came to 6 bases and at J to 5 bases, leaving 11 bases not matched to a gene. Per germline, CDR1 DFQATT and CDR2 SNEGSKA (reference sequence). CDR3 coding DNA: TGCAGTGCCACTACCGGGACAGGGGTCAAAGATACGCAGTATTTT. The encoded protein is CSATTGTGVKDTQYF.

The V call is TRBV4-1, the J call TRBJ2-5, with TRBD2 identical over 7 bases. This CDR3 contains 14 residues. V shed 2 bases, J shed 7 bases, and the junction held 7 bases outside the gene matches. CDR1 MGHRA and CDR2 YSYEKL come from the germline V gene. This CDR3 is CASSQSAGSGTQYF. The CDR3, as DNA: TGCGCCAGCAGCCAATCAGCGGGGTCGGGGACCCAGTACTTC.

The rearrangement uses TRBV24-1 and TRBJ2-3; D tentatively fits TRBD1 or TRBD2 (5 bases each). The germline gives CDR1 KGHDR, CDR2 SFDVKD. CDR3 length equals 16 residues. Trimming pared 1 base from V and 5 bases from J, leaving 15 bases between. CDR3 sequence (DNA): TGTGCCACCAGTGATTTTGGGGGACCAAAGGGAGATACGCAGTATTTT. Amino acids: CATSDFGGPKGDTQYF.

This clonotype has more than one count but fewer than ten. The chain combines TRBV12-3 or TRBV12-4 with TRBJ2-7; D not certain. The CDR3 covers 12 residues. V was cut by 5 bases and J by 6 bases, with 11 bases left in between. For the CDR3, the DNA is TGTGCCAGCAGTCTACCGCCGGCCGAGCAGTACTTC. Encoded protein: CASSLPPAEQYF.

This chain links TRBV20-1 with TRBJ2-7; tentatively, D is TRBD2 (6 bases). Germline CDR1 DFQATT, CDR2 SNEGSKA (reference sequence). This CDR3 has 12 residues. The V end was cut by 5 bases, the J end by 4 bases, with 12 bases between. The CDR3 DNA reads TGCAGTGCTGGGACTCCTAAATACGAGCAGTACTTC. It translates to CSAGTPKYEQYF.

This clonotype was counted between two and nine times. The V gene is TRBV6-1, the J gene TRBJ2-1; TRBD1 might be the D (6 bases). CDR1 and CDR2 from the germline V gene are MNHNS and SASEGT. V lost 6 bases, J lost 7 bases, and 16 bases lay in between. The CDR3 consists of 14 residues. The CDR3 coding sequence is TGTGCCAGCAGCCTACAGGGATTTGTGAATGAGCAGTTCTTC. This translates into CASSLQGFVNEQFF.

This clonotype has a handful of counts. CDR3 in DNA: TGTGCCACCAGTGATTTTCGGCAAGGAAACACCATATATTTT. It yields the protein CATSDFRQGNTIYF. The genes are TRBV24-1 and TRBJ1-3; no clear D gene. Germline V gene lookup returns CDR1 KGHDR and CDR2 SFDVKD. Deletions cut 1 base from V and 4 bases from J, with 7 bases between. There are 14 residues in the CDR3.

This chain connects TRBV18 to TRBJ1-1, with D maybe TRBD1 (5 bases). The germline V and J ends were trimmed by 2 bases and 0 bases, with 7 bases remaining between them. The CDR3 consists of 14 residues. CDR1 KGHSH and CDR2 LQKENI come from the germline V gene. This CDR3 reads CASSPSRVNTEAFF. CDR3 coding DNA: TGTGCCAGCTCACCATCCAGGGTGAACACTGAAGCTTTCTTT.

J is TRBJ1-2 and V is TRBV10-3; D is perhaps TRBD1 (6 bases). The CDR3 totals 13 residues. Trimming pared 7 bases from V and 1 base from J, leaving 10 bases between. The germline CDR1 and CDR2 sequences are ENHRY and SYGVKD. The CDR3 DNA sequence: TGTGCCATCAAGGGGGAGGGTAACTATGGCTACACCTTC. Translated, it gives CAIKGEGNYGYTF.

This clonotype was recorded a few times. As DNA, the CDR3 is TGCGCCAGCAGCTTTAAGGGACAGATTTACGAGCAGTACTTC. It codes for CASSFKGQIYEQYF. The chain uses TRBV5-1 and TRBJ2-7; 7 positions agree with TRBD1. Trimming took 2 bases from V and 4 from J; bases not matched to a gene: 6. Germline CDR1 and CDR2: SGHRS and YFSETQ. CDR3 size: 14 residues.

This rearrangement joins TRBV12-3 or TRBV12-4 to TRBJ2-1; D gene unclear. Trimming pared 5 bases from V and 6 bases from J, leaving 17 bases between. The CDR3 loop spans 15 amino acids. DNA of the CDR3: TGTGCCAGCAGTCCCCAAGATGGCCGCCCCAATGAGCAGTTCTTC. Protein: CASSPQDGRPNEQFF.

This clonotype was counted only a few times. The chain has TRBV7-9 and TRBJ2-5, with TRBD1 identical over 7 bases. The CDR3 is made up of 14 amino acids. The ends lost 1 base at V and 5 bases at J; junction bases unmatched: 4. Germline loops: CDR1 SEHNR, CDR2 FQNEAQ (reference sequence). The DNA of the CDR3 is TGTGCCAGCAGCTTAGACAGGGGTGTCGAGACCCAGTACTTC. This encodes CASSLDRGVETQYF.

This chain uses TRBV11-2 with TRBJ2-3, with 9 nucleotides matching TRBD2. This CDR3 spans 16 amino acids. V shed 5 bases, J shed 4 bases, and the junction held 10 bases outside the gene matches. The germline CDR1 and CDR2 sequences are SGHAT and FQNNGV. CDR3 DNA: TGTGCCAGCAGCCCCATTAGCGGGGGAATATCAGATACGCAGTATTTT. It encodes CASSPISGGISDTQYF.

This clonotype occurred many times. The J gene is TRBJ2-7, the V gene TRBV6-2 or TRBV6-3; 10 positions agree with TRBD1. Unmatched junction bases numbered 11, after V lost 5 bases and J lost 13 bases. The CDR3 loop spans 13 amino acids. The germline gives CDR1 MNHEY, CDR2 SVGEGT. Here the CDR3 DNA reads TGTGCCAGCAGTCGTAGAGGACAGGGGGTACAATACTTC. Its protein is CASSRRGQGVQYF.

The chain couples TRBV13 to TRBJ2-7; 8 bases align to TRBD2. The germline CDR1 and CDR2 sequences are PRHDT and FYEKMQ (reference sequence). The CDR3 loop spans 16 amino acids. V shed 4 bases, J shed 4 bases, and the junction held 12 bases outside the gene matches. CDR3 amino acids: CASSSTEREYSYEQYF. CDR3 nucleotide sequence: TGTGCCAGCAGCTCCACGGAGCGGGAGTATTCATACGAGCAGTACTTC.

This clonotype was recorded a few times. The genes are TRBV6-5 and TRBJ1-2, with D possibly matching TRBD1 (6 bases). The V end was cut by 0 bases, the J end by 3 bases, with 8 bases between. Per germline, CDR1 MNHEY and CDR2 SVGAGI. This CDR3 has 14 amino acids. CDR3: CASSYSAGDYGYTF. The CDR3, as DNA: TGTGCCAGCAGTTACTCGGCAGGGGACTATGGCTACACCTTC.

In its sample, this clonotype was seen a few times. The CDR3 DNA follows: TGTGCCAGCAGTTTACAGGGACAGGGAGGTCCCGGGGAGCTGTTTTTT. Translation: CASSLQGQGGPGELFF. The V call is TRBV12-3 or TRBV12-4, the J call TRBJ2-2; 9 bases are shared with TRBD1. V shed 2 bases, J shed 6 bases, and the junction held 7 bases outside the gene matches. CDR3 length: 16 residues.

In this sample, this clonotype turned up a few times. V gene TRBV30 combines with J gene TRBJ1-1, with a weak D call TRBD1 (5 bases). V was pared by 0 bases and J by 0 bases, with 8 bases between. The CDR3 has 14 residues. Germline V gene data show CDR1 as GTSNPN and CDR2 as SVGIG (reference sequence). For the CDR3, the DNA is TGTGCCTGGAGTGTAAGCAGGGTGAACACTGAAGCTTTCTTT. Protein sequence: CAWSVSRVNTEAFF.

The chain is built from TRBV6-1 and TRBJ2-2, with a possible D match to TRBD2 (6 bases). This CDR3 has 13 amino acids. Germline V gene lookup returns CDR1 MNHNS and CDR2 SASEGT. Between the trimmed V and J ends, which lost 6 bases and 8 bases, there was a span of 13 bases. DNA for the CDR3: TGTGCCAGCAGCCTTCTAGCGCGGGGGGAGCTGTTTTTT. Translating it yields CASSLLARGELFF.

This clonotype was detected many times. The chain links TRBV29-1 to TRBJ2-1; TRBD2 matches at 10 bases. Germline loops: CDR1 SQVTM, CDR2 ANQGSEA. The CDR3 covers 15 residues. V trimming: 4 bases; J trimming: 9 bases; junction bases outside the gene matches: 12. Written as DNA, the CDR3 is TGCAGCGTTGCTTCGGGGAGCGGGGGGGCAACTGAGCAGTTCTTC. It specifies CSVASGSGGATEQFF.

This clonotype was seen a handful of times. The rearrangement uses TRBV28 and TRBJ2-2; D unresolved. Germline V CDR1 and CDR2: MDHEN, SYDVKM. Trimming removed 6 bases from V and 4 bases from J, with 18 bases in between. CDR3 length: 16 amino acids. CDR3 in DNA: TGTGCCAGCAGCTTACCCACACGTGGGCGCACCGGGGAGCTGTTTTTT. Its translation: CASSLPTRGRTGELFF.

This clonotype was counted at least ten times. This chain links TRBV7-2 with TRBJ2-7; TRBD1 aligns across 8 bases. The V gene end was trimmed by 5 bases and the J gene end by 3 bases; junction bases not matched to a gene: 3. Germline V CDR1 and CDR2: SGHTA, FQGNSA. This CDR3 spans 13 amino acids. The CDR3 here is CASSGQGYYEQYF. The CDR3 DNA follows: TGTGCCAGCAGCGGACAGGGTTACTACGAGCAGTACTTC.

This clonotype was recorded a few times. The chain employs TRBV20-1 and TRBJ2-3, with 7 positions matching TRBD2. CDR1 and CDR2 from the germline V gene are DFQATT and SNEGSKA (reference sequence). With 6 bases clipped from V and 2 bases from J, the junction kept 17 bases outside the gene matches. The CDR3 sequence is 17 residues long. CDR3 residues: CSAPRGVRGATTDTQYF. CDR3 sequence (DNA): TGCAGTGCCCCTCGGGGGGTGCGGGGAGCAACCACAGATACGCAGTATTTT.

In its sample, this clonotype was seen a few times. CDR3: CASPLRRLNSGNTIYF. The CDR3 coding sequence is TGCGCCAGCCCCCTGAGACGACTGAACTCTGGAAACACCATATATTTT. The V call is TRBV5-1, the J call TRBJ1-3; D not resolved. This CDR3 is 16 amino acids long. Germline V gene lookup returns CDR1 SGHRS and CDR2 YFSETQ. The V gene lost 7 bases and the J gene lost 0 bases, with 17 bases spanning the gap. The whole variable domain, filled in from reference TRBV5-1 and TRBJ1-3, reads KAGVTQTPRYLIKTRGQQVTLSCSPISGHRSVSWYQQTPGQGLQFLFEYFSETQRNKGNFPGRFSGRQFSNSRSEMNVSTLELGDSALYLCASPLRRLNSGNTIYFGEGSWLTVV.

In this sample, this clonotype turned up a few times. This chain connects TRBV27 to TRBJ2-7; weak D call: TRBD2 (5 bases). Trimming took off 7 bases at V and 4 bases at J, with 17 bases between the two ends. The CDR3 totals 14 residues. Germline V CDR1 and CDR2: MNHEY, SMNVEV (reference sequence). For the CDR3, the DNA is TGTGCCAGCAAGGTGGGAGCGGCAGTTTACGAGCAGTACTTC. Translated: CASKVGAAVYEQYF.

There are a few counts of this clonotype. This rearrangement joins TRBV5-4 to TRBJ1-1, with D possibly TRBD1 on 6 matching bases. CDR1 is SGHNT, CDR2 YYREEE, per germline (reference sequence). V was shortened by 1 base and J by 8 bases, with 9 bases between the two germline ends. The CDR3 contains 12 residues. CDR3 sequence reads: CASSLRGGEAFF. Here the CDR3 DNA reads TGTGCCAGCAGCTTGCGAGGGGGGGAAGCTTTCTTT.